This T cell receptor beta chain originates from a study of blood T cell repertoires in COVID-19. CDR3 size: 16 residues. The ends were cut back, 0 bases at V and 7 bases at J, with 18 bases in the middle. The germline CDR1 and CDR2 sequences are LGHNA and YNFKEQ. The assay was immunoSEQ multiplex PCR, and TCRdb's table has in-frame clones only and misses some. The data contain approximately 300,000 clones, 83% of them singletons. Sequences were obtained from peripheral blood. The chain has TRBV4-2 and TRBJ1-2, with D perhaps matching TRBD1 (6 bases). The sequence was obtained from a woman aged 45-59 years with acute or convalescent COVID-19. The CDR3 loop is CASSQDEGGRTFGYTF. Written as DNA, the CDR3 is TGTGCCAGCAGCCAAGACGAAGGGGGACGGACCTTTGGCTACACCTTC.